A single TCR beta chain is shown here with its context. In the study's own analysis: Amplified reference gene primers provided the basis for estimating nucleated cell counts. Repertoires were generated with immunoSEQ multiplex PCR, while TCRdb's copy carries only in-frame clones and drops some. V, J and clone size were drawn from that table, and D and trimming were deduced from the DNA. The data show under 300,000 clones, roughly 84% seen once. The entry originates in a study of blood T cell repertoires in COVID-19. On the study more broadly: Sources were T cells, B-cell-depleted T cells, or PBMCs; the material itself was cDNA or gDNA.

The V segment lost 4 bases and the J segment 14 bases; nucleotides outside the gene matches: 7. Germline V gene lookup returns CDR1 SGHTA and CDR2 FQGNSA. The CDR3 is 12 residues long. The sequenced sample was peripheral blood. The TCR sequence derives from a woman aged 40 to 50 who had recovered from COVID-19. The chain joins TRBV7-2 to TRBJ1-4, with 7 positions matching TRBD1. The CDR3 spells CASSSRQGILFF. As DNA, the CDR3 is TGTGCCAGCAGCTCAAGACAGGGTATTCTGTTTTTT.